This T cell receptor beta chain was sequenced during a study of T cell clones after liver transplantation (dated by TCRdb to about 2019). About the study as a whole: The samples were obtained from ITN030ST, a randomized trial that attempted immunosuppression withdrawal within 2 years after liver transplantation. Third party-reactive TCRbeta sequences from pre-transplant MLRs were also identified as an antigen-independent comparator for donor-reactive sequences. Tolerance was defined as complete immunosuppression withdrawal for at least one year with no rise in liver enzymes beyond twice the upper limit of normal. Donor-reactive T cell clones were identified by TCRbeta sequencing after a pre-transplant mixed lymphocyte reaction and then tracked in post-transplant blood. The studied cohort comprised 8 liver transplant recipients, 3 classified as tolerant and 5 as non-tolerant. Blood samples were collected pre-transplant, then pre-randomization ahead of withdrawal, and finally post-randomization once withdrawal had either been completed or failed. Subjects received no induction therapy and standard immunosuppression until randomization at 12-24 months post-transplant. Three of the eight recipients were HCV-positive; the others were transplanted for non-autoimmune, non-viral indications. The full study reports these points: Without allograft tissue specimens, donor-reactive T cells may have migrated into the graft rather than being deleted. Conclusions were preliminary, limited by small, heterogeneous patient numbers and non-standardized post-transplant time points. A significant post-transplant decrease in circulating donor-reactive CD4 TCRbeta sequences was observed in most of the 8 subjects, irrespective of tolerance or HCV status. In a couple of subjects, low numbers of available donor cells limited the measurable donor-reactive repertoire. Donor-reactive sequences decreased more than third party-reactive sequences, which suggests partial antigen-specific deletion that was not related to withdrawal success. After accounting for repertoire turnover, donor-reactive detection was significantly reduced in 7 of 8 subjects for CD4 and 8 of 8 for CD8.

High-throughput TCRbeta CDR3 sequencing of frozen genomic DNA was performed by immunoSEQ, including PCR amplification, mapping, bias correction and internal controls. The authors' analysis ran thus. Only productive rearrangements were retained, with each unique TCRbeta sequence defined by its CDR3 nucleotide sequence together with its V and J gene. Donor-reactive sequences required at least 5-fold expansion in CFSE-low cells versus unstimulated pre-transplant cells and at least 0.01% frequency. To ensure at least 90% detection power, minimum frequency thresholds were set for each subject based on that subject's lowest-template unstimulated sample. Repertoire turnover was measured by Jensen-Shannon divergence between the top 1000 TCRbeta sequences post- and pre-transplant. Changes in detection of donor-reactive sequences were tested with two-sided Fisher's exact tests. Sourced from immuneACCESS, this table was stored by TCRdb with only in-frame sequences that have V and J called. A share of the clones is absent; for the studies checked, an unresolved V gene accounts for under half, and the remainder has no known explanation. V and J calls and clone size are those listed in that table; D and trimming were worked out from the DNA. This sample comprises approximately 22,000 clones, 93% of them detected only once. The ten largest clones take up roughly 25% of the sample.

On this clone: Which antigen it targets is not known. Base quality data are lacking; no much larger clone is found one base away.

Unstimulated PBMCs, after thawing, were stained for CD3, CD4 and CD8 and then FACS-sorted into CD3+CD4+ and CD3+CD8+ populations. All 8 studied subjects were randomized to immunosuppression withdrawal. Genomic DNA was isolated with the Qiagen DNeasy Blood and Tissue Kit. CDR1 SGHVS and CDR2 FQNEAQ are derived from the germline V gene. The CDR3 covers 14 residues, taking in both the cysteine and the phenylalanine. Just the 42-base CDR3 DNA is kept, in frame starting at base 1. Cut back by 2 bases and 5 bases, the V and J ends lie 10 bases apart. The sequence was collected from a human patient who received a liver transplant. After a transplant, some T cells may have been passed on by the graft donor. The rearrangement combines TRBV7-8 with TRBJ1-5; a tentative D call is TRBD1 (6 bases match). The material was CD8+ T cells from blood, obtained approximately 27 months after liver transplant. CDR3 protein: CASSLRPGDQPQHF. Read as DNA, the sequence is TGTGCCAGCAGCTTACGCCCAGGGGATCAGCCCCAGCATTTT.